This T cell receptor beta chain was retrieved from a study of CD8 T cells in ankylosing spondylitis. This clonotype was seen more than once but under ten times. What it recognizes is unknown. Study outcomes and limitations: Ankylosing spondylitis blood appeared to carry a characteristic TCR beta motif of roughly eight highly homologous variants.

TCRdb recomputed calls from the 5' RACE reads with MiXCR, one row per CDR3 protein. This sample has about 500,000 distinct CDR3 sequences, with roughly 5.2% found just once. Trimming cost V 0 bases and J 2 bases, with 6 bases left between them. The CDR3 totals 14 residues. The V gene's germline CDR1 is LGHDT and CDR2 YNNKEL (reference sequence). Sample: blood, either unsorted or a sorted T cell fraction (not recorded which). The sequence was collected from a male donor with ankylosing spondylitis. The chain joins TRBV3-1 to TRBJ2-3; D is uncertain. The CDR3 loop reads CASSQDWATDTQYF. CDR3 nucleotide sequence: TGTGCCAGCAGCCAAGATTGGGCCACAGATACGCAGTATTTT.